This T cell receptor (beta chain) was recorded in a study of blood T cell repertoires in COVID-19. Study-wide context: Specimens from acute and convalescent COVID-19 originated in the United States, Italy and Spain. T cells, B-cell-depleted T cells, or PBMCs supplied cDNA or gDNA.

Libraries were prepared by immunoSEQ multiplex PCR; TCRdb keeps only in-frame clonotypes and omits some of them. Of some 490,000 clones listed, 75% to 90% are singletons. The CDR3 is 15 residues long. V was pared by 5 bases and J by 6 bases, with 10 bases of the junction left unmatched. From germline, CDR1 is LGHDT and CDR2 YNNKEL (reference sequence). This clone is a singleton in its sample. The rearrangement uses TRBV3-1 (or the pseudogene TRBV3-2) and TRBJ2-7, with TRBD1 matching 10 bases. This sequence was found in a human donor in a cohort sampled during active COVID-19. The sample consisted of peripheral blood. The CDR3 region is CASSKRGDRGGEQYF. The CDR3 DNA follows: TGTGCCAGCAGCAAAAGAGGGGACAGGGGTGGCGAGCAGTACTTC.